These 9 T cell receptor beta chains came from one sample sequenced in a study of blood T cell repertoires in COVID-19 (dated by TCRdb to the early 2020s). The library came from the immunoSEQ multiplex PCR assay. In TCRdb, the immuneACCESS table is reduced to in-frame sequences with V and J assigned. These tables do not hold every clone; where another copy was compared, an unresolved V gene accounts for under half, and the others remain unexplained. This sample lists under 200,000 clones; around 89% were detected once. Roughly 1.9% of the sample lies in the top ten. Sequenced: peripheral blood. The source of these receptors is a man in his fifties who had recovered from COVID-19.

The chain couples TRBV7-8 to TRBJ2-3; D might be TRBD1 (6 bases). Germline loops: CDR1 SGHVS, CDR2 FQNEAQ. V was pared by 5 bases and J by 2 bases, with 17 bases between. The CDR3 length is 16 residues. CDR3 DNA: TGTGCCAGCAGCCCGACAACAGGGCGAGCCACAGATACGCAGTATTTT. It encodes CASSPTTGRATDTQYF.

This clone appeared a few times. In nucleotides, the CDR3 is TGTGCCTGGAGTAGCCCTGAAGCTTTCTTT. Translation: CAWSSPEAFF. The chain has TRBV30 and TRBJ1-1; D is unclear. The CDR3 runs 10 residues. V was pared by 2 bases and J by 6 bases, with 4 bases between. Germline V lookup: CDR1 GTSNPN, CDR2 SVGIG (reference sequence).

This clone was seen only once. The V and J genes are TRBV24-1 and TRBJ2-1, with TRBD1 matching 11 bases. V dropped 4 bases and J dropped 6; count of bases not matched to a gene: 4. CDR1 is KGHDR and CDR2 is SFDVKD in the germline V gene. The CDR3 sequence is 15 residues long. CDR3 amino acids: CATSEPDRGLNEQFF. CDR3 in DNA: TGTGCCACCAGTGAACCGGACAGGGGGCTCAATGAGCAGTTCTTC.

This chain links TRBV12-2 with TRBJ2-1; the tabulated D call, TRBD2, remains unverified against the DNA. TRBV12-2 is a pseudogene segment. The CDR3 contains 18 residues. The CDR3 reads CASRLPPRSGSSYNEQFF. CDR3 sequence (DNA): TGTGCAAGTCGGTTACCTCCAAGGAGCGGGAGCTCCTACAATGAGCAGTTCTTC.

The chain has TRBV28 and TRBJ2-7; 7 nucleotides agree with TRBD1. V trimming: 6 bases; J trimming: 6 bases; junction bases outside the gene matches: 14. The germline V gene encodes CDR1 MDHEN and CDR2 SYDVKM. The CDR3 is made up of 15 amino acids. The CDR3 region has the DNA TGTGCCAGCAGAACCCCCGCAGGGGGACAAAGCGAGCAGTACTTC. Translating gives CASRTPAGGQSEQYF.

This clone was seen more than once but under ten times. The chain has TRBV19 and TRBJ2-7; D not resolved. V lost 4 bases and J 2 bases, leaving 6 bases between the germline ends. The CDR3 covers 12 residues. CDR1 is LNHDA and CDR2 is SQIVND in the germline V gene (reference sequence). The CDR3 nucleotides read TGTGCCAGTAGTACCCCTCCCTACGAGCAGTACTTC. Translated: CASSTPPYEQYF.

The rearrangement uses TRBV21-1 and TRBJ1-4. TRBV21-1 is a known pseudogene. This CDR3 region has 16 residues. CDR3 in DNA: TGTGCCAGCAGCACGATTACCGGGACTAGAGGGGAAAAACTGTTTTTT. This encodes CASSTITGTRGEKLFF.

J is TRBJ1-2 and V is TRBV7-9; 12 positions match TRBD1. The CDR3 contains 16 residues. Germline CDR1 SEHNR, CDR2 FQNEAQ (reference sequence). V trimming: 5 bases; J trimming: 0 bases; junction bases outside the gene matches: 4. The CDR3 protein is CASSLGQGAANYGYTF. CDR3 nucleotides: TGTGCCAGCAGCCTGGGACAGGGGGCCGCTAACTATGGCTACACCTTC.

The chain joins TRBV9 to TRBJ1-3, with a possible D match to TRBD1 (5 bases). CDR1 is SGDLS and CDR2 is YYNGEE in the germline V gene. The CDR3 loop spans 15 amino acids. Trimming shortened V by 3 bases and J by 2 bases, and 12 bases separated the two germline ends. DNA of the CDR3: TGTGCCAGCAGCGCGAGGCAGGGCACTGGAAACACCATATATTTT. Encoded protein: CASSARQGTGNTIYF. The variable domain in full, completed from reference TRBV9 and TRBJ1-3, reads DSGVTQTPKHLITATGQRVTLRCSPRSGDLSVYWYQQSLDQGLQFLIQYYNGEERAKGNILERFSAQQFPDLHSELNLSSLELGDSALYFCASSARQGTGNTIYFGEGSWLTVV.